This T cell receptor (beta chain) is from a study of blood T cell repertoires in COVID-19. Study details: In each case, the material was cDNA or gDNA derived from T cells, B-cell-depleted T cells, or PBMCs.

The CDR3 is 14 amino acids. Germline V gene lookup returns CDR1 SGHVS and CDR2 FQNEAQ. V was pared by 3 bases and J by 6 bases, with 6 bases of the junction left unmatched. The sample holds a few counts of this clone. As processed by the authors: Amplification from reference gene primers served as the basis for estimated nucleated cell counts. Measured with immunoSEQ multiplex PCR; TCRdb has only the in-frame clones, and not every one. The DNA gave D and trimming, while V, J and clone size come from that table. The data contain fewer than 600,000 clones, roughly 90% of them singletons. This clonotype was sampled from a woman in her thirties or forties who had recovered from COVID-19. This chain uses TRBV7-8 with TRBJ1-2, with 8 bases that match TRBD1. Material for sequencing was PBMCs or T cells enriched from blood (not recorded which). The chain's CDR3 is CASSFGRGLDGYTF. The CDR3 DNA follows: TGTGCCAGCAGCTTTGGCAGGGGGCTGGATGGCTACACCTTC. Full variable domain (outside the CDR3, taken from reference TRBV7-8 and TRBJ1-2): GAGVSQSPRYKVAKRGQDVALRCDPISGHVSLFWYQQALGQGPEFLTYFQNEAQLDKSGLPSDRFFAERPEGSVSTLKIQRTQQEDSAVYLCASSFGRGLDGYTFGSGTRLTVV.